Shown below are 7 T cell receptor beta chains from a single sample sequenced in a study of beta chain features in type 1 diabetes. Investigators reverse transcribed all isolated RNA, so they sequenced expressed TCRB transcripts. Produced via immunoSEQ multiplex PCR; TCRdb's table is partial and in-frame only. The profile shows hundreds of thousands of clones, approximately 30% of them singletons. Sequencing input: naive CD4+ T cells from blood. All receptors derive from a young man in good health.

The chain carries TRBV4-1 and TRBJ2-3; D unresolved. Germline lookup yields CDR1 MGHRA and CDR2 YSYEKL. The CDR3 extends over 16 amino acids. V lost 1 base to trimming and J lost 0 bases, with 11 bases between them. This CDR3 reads CASSQGRRSSTDTQYF. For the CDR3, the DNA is TGCGCCAGCAGCCAAGGACGGCGGAGTAGCACAGATACGCAGTATTTT.

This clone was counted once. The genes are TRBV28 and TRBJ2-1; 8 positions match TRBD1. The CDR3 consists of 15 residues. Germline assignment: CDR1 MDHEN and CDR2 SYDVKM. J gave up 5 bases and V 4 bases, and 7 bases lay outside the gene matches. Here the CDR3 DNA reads TGTGCCAGCAGTTACCTGGACAGGGCCCACAATGAGCAGTTCTTC. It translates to CASSYLDRAHNEQFF.

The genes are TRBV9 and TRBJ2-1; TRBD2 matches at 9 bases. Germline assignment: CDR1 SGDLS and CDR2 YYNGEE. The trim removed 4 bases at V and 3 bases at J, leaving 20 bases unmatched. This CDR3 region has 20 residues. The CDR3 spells CASSKGQSRLTSGRYNEQFF. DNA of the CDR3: TGTGCCAGCAGCAAGGGACAGTCAAGGCTGACTAGCGGACGCTACAATGAGCAGTTCTTC.

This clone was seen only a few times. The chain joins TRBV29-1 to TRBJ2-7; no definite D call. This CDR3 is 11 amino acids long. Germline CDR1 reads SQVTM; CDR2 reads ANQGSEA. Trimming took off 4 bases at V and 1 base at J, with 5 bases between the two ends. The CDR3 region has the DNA TGCAGCGTTGCCCAGTCCTACGAGCAGTACTTC. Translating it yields CSVAQSYEQYF.

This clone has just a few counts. The CDR3 loop is CASSKRGQETQYF. CDR3 bases: TGTGCCAGCAGCAAACGGGGACAAGAGACCCAGTACTTC. This chain uses TRBV7-2 with TRBJ2-5; possible D gene TRBD2, 5 bases. V was pared by 5 bases and J by 2 bases, with 9 bases between. Germline V gene sequence: CDR1 SGHTA, CDR2 FQGNSA. The CDR3 runs to 13 residues.

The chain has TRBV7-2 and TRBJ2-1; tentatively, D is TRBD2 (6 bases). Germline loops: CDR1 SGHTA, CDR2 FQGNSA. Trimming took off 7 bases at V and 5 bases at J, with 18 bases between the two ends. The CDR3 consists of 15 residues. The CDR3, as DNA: TGTGCCAGCAACCCCTCGTTGCGGGGAAACAATGAGCAGTTCTTC. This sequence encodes CASNPSLRGNNEQFF.

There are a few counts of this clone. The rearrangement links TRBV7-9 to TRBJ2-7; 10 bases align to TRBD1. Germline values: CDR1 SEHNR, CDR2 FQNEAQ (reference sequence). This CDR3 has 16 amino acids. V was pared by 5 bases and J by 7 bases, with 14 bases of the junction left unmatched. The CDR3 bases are TGTGCCAGCAGCCGGGGATGGGACAGGGGTTGGCTGGAGCAGTACTTC. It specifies CASSRGWDRGWLEQYF.